Included here is one T cell receptor beta chain sequence, with context. The record originates from a study of blood T cell repertoires in COVID-19. CDR1 and CDR2 (germline): MDHEN, SYDVKM. Between the trimmed V and J ends, which lost 5 bases and 0 bases, there was a span of 16 bases. This CDR3 spans 16 amino acids. Using immunoSEQ multiplex PCR, the repertoire was profiled, and TCRdb retains in-frame clones only, with some absent. Here the sample spans about 170,000 clones, roughly 90% being singletons. The TCR was taken from a man between 18 and 35 years old with COVID-19, enrolled during active disease. The chain carries TRBV28 and TRBJ1-1; D gene unclear. The sequenced sample consisted of peripheral blood. The CDR3, as DNA: TGTGCCAGCAGTCCCCCGGGAGGGTTAATGAACACTGAAGCTTTCTTT. Its protein is CASSPPGGLMNTEAFF.